The 9 T cell receptor beta chains listed next were all sequenced from one sample in a study of T cell changes during pregnancy in multiple sclerosis. Libraries were prepared by immunoSEQ multiplex PCR; TCRdb keeps only in-frame clonotypes and omits some of them. This repertoire shows approximately 30,000 clones, about 87% found once; its top ten account for over 7.5%. The specimen was CD8+ T cells from peripheral blood mononuclear cells, collected before pregnancy. Receptors originate from a female donor with multiple sclerosis, enrolled in a pregnancy study.

This rearrangement joins TRBV27 to TRBJ2-1; perhaps TRBD2 as D (7 bases). Germline values: CDR1 MNHEY, CDR2 SMNVEV (reference sequence). The CDR3 length is 16 residues. The V and J ends lost 6 bases and 3 bases respectively, with 18 bases between them. As DNA, the CDR3 is TGTGCCAGCAGCCTTTGGAGGGGGAGGGACTACAATGAGCAGTTCTTC. This translates into CASSLWRGRDYNEQFF.

Notes on this clone: The junction differs from germline at one of its ends, possibly a read error. The J gene is TRBJ2-5, the V gene TRBV7-6; D is uncertain. The V gene's germline CDR1 is SGHVS and CDR2 FNYEAQ. This CDR3 is 15 amino acids long. CDR3 protein: CASSSIGLDHETQYF. The CDR3 DNA sequence: TGTGCCAGCAGCTCCATTGGGCTCGACCACGAGACCCAGTACTTC.

This clone has just one count. V and J are TRBV28 and TRBJ2-1; 10 bases are shared with TRBD2. V shed 2 bases, J shed 5 bases, and the junction held 3 bases outside the gene matches. CDR1 is MDHEN, CDR2 SYDVKM, per germline. The CDR3 covers 15 residues. The CDR3 coding sequence is TGTGCCAGCAGTTTAGGACTAGCGGAGAACAATGAGCAGTTCTTC. Translated, it gives CASSLGLAENNEQFF.

The rearrangement uses TRBV5-5 and TRBJ2-7; 14 bases map to TRBD2. Per germline, CDR1 SGHKS and CDR2 YYEKEE (reference sequence). The CDR3 has 19 residues. After removal of 7 bases from V and 1 base from J, the junction contained 16 bases not matched to a gene. CDR3 amino acids: CASSLASGTSGRSSYEQYF. For the CDR3, the DNA is TGTGCCAGCTCGCTTGCATCCGGGACTAGCGGGAGATCGTCCTACGAGCAGTACTTC. The complete variable domain, with remaining parts taken from reference TRBV5-5 and TRBJ2-7, reads DAGVTQSPTHLIKTRGQQVTLRCSPISGHKSVSWYQQVLGQGPQFIFQYYEKEERGRGNFPDRFSARQFPNYSSELNVNALLLGDSALYLCASSLASGTSGRSSYEQYFGPGTRLTVT.

V usage is TRBV6-5 and J usage is TRBJ1-1, with a weak D call TRBD1 (6 bases). With 2 bases removed from V and 3 bases from J, the gap between germline ends came to 16 bases. Germline loops: CDR1 MNHEY, CDR2 SVGAGI. The CDR3 has 16 amino acids. CDR3 amino acids: CASSYGTHTRDTEAFF. The DNA for the CDR3 is TGTGCCAGCAGTTACGGGACACATACTCGGGACACTGAAGCTTTCTTT.

V and J are TRBV11-2 and TRBJ2-7; 11 nucleotides line up with TRBD2. The CDR3 runs to 17 residues. Per the germline V gene, CDR1 is SGHAT and CDR2 is FQNNGV. The trim removed 2 bases at V and 2 bases at J, leaving 8 bases unmatched. This CDR3 is CASSLRLAGGFAYEQYF. The CDR3 DNA sequence: TGTGCCAGCAGCTTAAGGCTAGCGGGAGGCTTTGCCTACGAGCAGTACTTC.

In its sample, this clone is medium-sized. The V gene is TRBV28, the J gene TRBJ2-7; possible D gene TRBD2, 6 bases. Germline V lookup: CDR1 MDHEN, CDR2 SYDVKM. The CDR3 spans 13 residues. Trimming left V 3 bases short and J 1 base short, with 7 bases between. The chain's CDR3 is CASSLEGSYEQYF. The DNA for the CDR3 is TGTGCCAGCAGTTTGGAGGGATCCTACGAGCAGTACTTC.

J is TRBJ2-7 and V is TRBV7-6; 11 positions match TRBD2. The CDR3 length is 18 residues. Germline lookup yields CDR1 SGHVS and CDR2 FNYEAQ. V shed 7 bases, J shed 0 bases, and the junction held 14 bases outside the gene matches. The CDR3 sequence: CASTQGTSGGTSSYEQYF. The DNA of the CDR3 is TGTGCCAGCACCCAGGGGACTAGCGGAGGAACCAGCTCCTACGAGCAGTACTTC.

This chain connects TRBV7-9 to TRBJ1-1; no clear D gene. The CDR3 totals 13 residues. Germline V gene data show CDR1 as SEHNR and CDR2 as FQNEAQ (reference sequence). Trimming took off 1 base at V and 5 bases at J, with 8 bases between the two ends. Here the CDR3 DNA reads TGTGCCAGCAGCTTAGGTGGTCTAACTGAAGCTTTCTTT. Protein sequence: CASSLGGLTEAFF.